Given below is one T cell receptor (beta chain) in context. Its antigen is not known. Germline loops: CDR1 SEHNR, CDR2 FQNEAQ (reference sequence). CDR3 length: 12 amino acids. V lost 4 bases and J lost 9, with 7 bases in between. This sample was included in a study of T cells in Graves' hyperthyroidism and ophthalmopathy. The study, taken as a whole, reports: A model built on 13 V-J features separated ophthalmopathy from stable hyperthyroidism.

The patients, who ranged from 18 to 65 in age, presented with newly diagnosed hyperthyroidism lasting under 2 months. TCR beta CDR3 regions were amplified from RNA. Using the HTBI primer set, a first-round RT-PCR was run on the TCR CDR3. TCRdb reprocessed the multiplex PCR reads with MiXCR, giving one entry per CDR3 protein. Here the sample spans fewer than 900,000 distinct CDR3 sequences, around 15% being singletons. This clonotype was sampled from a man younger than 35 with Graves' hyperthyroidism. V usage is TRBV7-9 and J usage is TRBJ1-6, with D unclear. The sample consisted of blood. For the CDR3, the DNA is TGTGCCAGCAGCTCGTCCGTTTCACCCCTCCACTTT. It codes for CASSSSVSPLHF.